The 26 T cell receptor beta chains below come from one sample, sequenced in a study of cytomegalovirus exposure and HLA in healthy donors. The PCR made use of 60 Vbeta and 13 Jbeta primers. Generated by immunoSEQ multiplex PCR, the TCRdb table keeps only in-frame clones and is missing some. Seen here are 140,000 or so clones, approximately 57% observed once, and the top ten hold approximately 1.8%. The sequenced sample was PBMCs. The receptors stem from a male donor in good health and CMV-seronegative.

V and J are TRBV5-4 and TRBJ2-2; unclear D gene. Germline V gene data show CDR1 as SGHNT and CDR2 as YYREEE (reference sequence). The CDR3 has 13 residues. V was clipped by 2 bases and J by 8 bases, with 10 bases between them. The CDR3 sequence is CASSFDRLGELFF. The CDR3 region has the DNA TGTGCCAGCAGCTTTGATCGACTGGGGGAGCTGTTTTTT.

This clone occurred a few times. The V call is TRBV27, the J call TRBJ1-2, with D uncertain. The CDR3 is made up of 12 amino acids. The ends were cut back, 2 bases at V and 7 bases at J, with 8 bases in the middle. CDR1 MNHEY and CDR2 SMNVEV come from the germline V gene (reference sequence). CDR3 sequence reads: CASSLNGRGYTF. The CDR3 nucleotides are TGTGCCAGCAGTTTAAACGGTCGTGGCTACACCTTC.

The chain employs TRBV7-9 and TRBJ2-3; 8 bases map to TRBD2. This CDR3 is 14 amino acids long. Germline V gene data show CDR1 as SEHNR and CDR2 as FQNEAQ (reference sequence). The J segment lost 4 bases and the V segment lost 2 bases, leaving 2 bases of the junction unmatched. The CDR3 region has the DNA TGTGCCAGCAGCTTATTTAGCGGGGCAGATACGCAGTATTTT. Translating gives CASSLFSGADTQYF.

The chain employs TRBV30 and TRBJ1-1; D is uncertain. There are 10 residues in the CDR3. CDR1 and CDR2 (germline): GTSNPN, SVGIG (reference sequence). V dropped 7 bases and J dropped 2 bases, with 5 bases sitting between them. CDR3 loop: CAYSNTEAFF. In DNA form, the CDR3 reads TGTGCCTATAGTAACACTGAAGCTTTCTTT.

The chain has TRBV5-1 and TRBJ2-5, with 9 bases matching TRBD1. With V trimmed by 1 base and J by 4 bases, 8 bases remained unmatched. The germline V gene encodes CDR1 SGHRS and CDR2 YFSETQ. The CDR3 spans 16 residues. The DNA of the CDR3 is TGCGCCAGCAGCTTGATGGGGACAGGGCGGCTAGAGACCCAGTACTTC. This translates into CASSLMGTGRLETQYF.

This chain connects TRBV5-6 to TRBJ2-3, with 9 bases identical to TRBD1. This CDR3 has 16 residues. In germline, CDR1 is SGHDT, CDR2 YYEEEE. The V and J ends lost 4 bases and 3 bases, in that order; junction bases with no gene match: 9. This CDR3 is CASSLTRDRVTDTQYF. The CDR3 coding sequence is TGTGCCAGCAGCCTAACCCGGGACAGGGTAACAGATACGCAGTATTTT.

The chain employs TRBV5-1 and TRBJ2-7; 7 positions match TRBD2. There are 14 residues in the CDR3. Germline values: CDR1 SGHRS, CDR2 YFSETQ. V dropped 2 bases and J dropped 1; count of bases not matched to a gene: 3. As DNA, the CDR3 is TGCGCCAGCAGCTTACGGGGGGAATCCTACGAGCAGTACTTC. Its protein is CASSLRGESYEQYF.

As DNA, the CDR3 is TGTGCCAGTAGTATACCCCCGGGACTAGCGGGGACAGATACGCAGTATTTT. It specifies CASSIPPGLAGTDTQYF. The rearrangement joins TRBV19 to TRBJ2-3, with TRBD2 matching 13 bases. Germline CDR1 is LNHDA and CDR2 is SQIVND (reference sequence). The CDR3 contains 17 residues. V was pared by 2 bases and J by 3 bases, with 5 bases of the junction left unmatched.

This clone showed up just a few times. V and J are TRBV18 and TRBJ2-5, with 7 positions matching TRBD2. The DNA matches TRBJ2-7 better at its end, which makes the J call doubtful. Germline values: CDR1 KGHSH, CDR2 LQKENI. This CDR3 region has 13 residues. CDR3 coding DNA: TGTGCCAGCTCACCGCCGGGAGGCTACGAGCAGTACTTC. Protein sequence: CASSPPGGYEQYF.

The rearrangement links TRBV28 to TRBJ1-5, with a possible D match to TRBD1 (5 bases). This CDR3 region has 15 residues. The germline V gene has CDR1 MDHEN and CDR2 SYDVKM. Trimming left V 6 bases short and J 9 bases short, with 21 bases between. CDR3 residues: CASSRLVGGPWPQHF. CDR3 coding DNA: TGTGCCAGCAGCCGACTCGTGGGGGGACCCTGGCCCCAGCATTTT.

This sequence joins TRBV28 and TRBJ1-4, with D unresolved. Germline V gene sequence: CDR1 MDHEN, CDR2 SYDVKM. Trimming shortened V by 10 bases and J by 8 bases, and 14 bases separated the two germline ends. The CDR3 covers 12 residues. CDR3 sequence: CATTGVREKLFF. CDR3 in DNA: TGTGCCACCACCGGCGTGAGGGAAAAACTGTTTTTT.

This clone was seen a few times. CDR3 sequence (DNA): TGTGCCAGCAAAGGTCCCGGGACAGGGAACGCGAACACCGGGGAGCTGTTTTTT. As protein: CASKGPGTGNANTGELFF. J is TRBJ2-2 and V is TRBV7-2; the match to TRBD1 covers 9 bases. The germline V gene has CDR1 SGHTA and CDR2 FQGNSA. This CDR3 has 18 residues. J gave up 0 bases and V 7 bases, and 12 bases lay outside the gene matches.

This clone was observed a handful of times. The CDR3 protein is CASSLVGFGETQYF. The CDR3 DNA reads TGTGCCAGCAGCTTGGTCGGGTTCGGGGAGACCCAGTACTTC. The rearrangement uses TRBV7-9 and TRBJ2-5; D is uncertain. V shed 3 bases and J shed 5 bases, with 13 bases lying between them. The CDR3 loop spans 14 amino acids. Looked up from germline, CDR1 is SEHNR and CDR2 is FQNEAQ (reference sequence).

The CDR3 is CASSPRTGDNTEAFF. For the CDR3, the DNA is TGTGCCAGCAGTCCTCGGACAGGGGATAATACTGAAGCTTTCTTT. This sequence joins TRBV2 and TRBJ1-1; 9 bases are shared with TRBD1. Germline CDR1 reads SNHLY; CDR2 reads FYNNEI. J gave up 5 bases and V 5 bases, and 9 bases lay outside the gene matches. CDR3 length: 15 amino acids. Combining the CDR3 with reference TRBV2 and TRBJ1-1 gives the whole variable domain EPEVTQTPSHQVTQMGQEVILRCVPISNHLYFYWYRQILGQKVEFLVSFYNNEISEKSEIFDDQFSVERPDGSNFTLKIRSTKLEDSAMYFCASSPRTGDNTEAFFGQGTRLTVV.

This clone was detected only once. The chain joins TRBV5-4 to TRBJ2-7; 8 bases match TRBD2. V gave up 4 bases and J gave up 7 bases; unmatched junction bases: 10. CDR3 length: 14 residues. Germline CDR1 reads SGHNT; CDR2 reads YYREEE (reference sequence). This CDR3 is CASSPGGKPWEQYF. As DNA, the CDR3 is TGTGCCAGCAGCCCGGGGGGGAAACCTTGGGAGCAGTACTTC.

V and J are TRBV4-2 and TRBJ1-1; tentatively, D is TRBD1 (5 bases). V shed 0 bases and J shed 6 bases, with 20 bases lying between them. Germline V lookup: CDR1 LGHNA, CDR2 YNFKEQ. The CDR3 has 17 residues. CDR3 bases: TGTGCCAGCAGCCAAGATCAGGGAAGCTCTTTCGGCTCTGAAGCTTTCTTT. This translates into CASSQDQGSSFGSEAFF.

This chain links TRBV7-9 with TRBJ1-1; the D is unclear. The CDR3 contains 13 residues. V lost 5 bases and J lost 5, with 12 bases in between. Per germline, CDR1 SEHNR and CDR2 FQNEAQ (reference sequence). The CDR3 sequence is CASSHSLGTEAFF. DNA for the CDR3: TGTGCCAGCAGCCATAGTCTCGGGACTGAAGCTTTCTTT.

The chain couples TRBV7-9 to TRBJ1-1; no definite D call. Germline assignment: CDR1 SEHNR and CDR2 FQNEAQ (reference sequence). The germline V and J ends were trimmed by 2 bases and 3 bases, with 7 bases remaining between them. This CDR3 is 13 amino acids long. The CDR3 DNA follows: TGTGCCAGCAGCTTAAGCGGGTACACTGAAGCTTTCTTT. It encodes CASSLSGYTEAFF. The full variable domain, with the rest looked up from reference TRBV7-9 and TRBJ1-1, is DTGVSQNPRHKITKRGQNVTFRCDPISEHNRLYWYRQTLGQGPEFLTYFQNEAQLEKSRLLSDRFSAERPKGSFSTLEIQRTEQGDSAMYLCASSLSGYTEAFFGQGTRLTVV.

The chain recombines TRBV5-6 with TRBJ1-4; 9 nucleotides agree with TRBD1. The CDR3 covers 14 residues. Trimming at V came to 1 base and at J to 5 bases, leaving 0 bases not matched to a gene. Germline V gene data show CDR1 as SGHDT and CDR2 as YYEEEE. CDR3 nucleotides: TGTGCCAGCAGCTTGACAGGGGGCAATGAAAAACTGTTTTTT. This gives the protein CASSLTGGNEKLFF.

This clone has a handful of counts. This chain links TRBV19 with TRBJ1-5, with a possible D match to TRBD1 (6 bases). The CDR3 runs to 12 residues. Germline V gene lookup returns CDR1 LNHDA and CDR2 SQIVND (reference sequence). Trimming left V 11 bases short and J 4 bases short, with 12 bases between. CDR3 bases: TGTGCCTCAAGGGGGGGGAATCAGCCCCAGCATTTT. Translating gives CASRGGNQPQHF.

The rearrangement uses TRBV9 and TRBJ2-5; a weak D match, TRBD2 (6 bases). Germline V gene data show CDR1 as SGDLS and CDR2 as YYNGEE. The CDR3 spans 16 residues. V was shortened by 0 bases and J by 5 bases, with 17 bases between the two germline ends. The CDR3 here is CASSVGVASVGETQYF. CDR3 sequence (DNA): TGTGCCAGCAGCGTAGGGGTGGCTAGCGTAGGGGAGACCCAGTACTTC.

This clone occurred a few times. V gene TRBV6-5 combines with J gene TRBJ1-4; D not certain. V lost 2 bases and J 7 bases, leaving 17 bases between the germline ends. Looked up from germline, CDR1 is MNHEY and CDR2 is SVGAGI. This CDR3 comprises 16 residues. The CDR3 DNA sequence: TGTGCCAGCAGTTACAAGGAGACCCGAGGGAGTGAAAAACTGTTTTTT. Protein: CASSYKETRGSEKLFF.

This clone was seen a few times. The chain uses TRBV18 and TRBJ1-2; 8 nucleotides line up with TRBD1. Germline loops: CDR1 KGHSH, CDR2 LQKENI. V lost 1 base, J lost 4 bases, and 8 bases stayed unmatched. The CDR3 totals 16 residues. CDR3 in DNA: TGTGCCAGCTCACCACGGGCCGGGACAGGTCTCTATGGCTACACCTTC. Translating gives CASSPRAGTGLYGYTF.

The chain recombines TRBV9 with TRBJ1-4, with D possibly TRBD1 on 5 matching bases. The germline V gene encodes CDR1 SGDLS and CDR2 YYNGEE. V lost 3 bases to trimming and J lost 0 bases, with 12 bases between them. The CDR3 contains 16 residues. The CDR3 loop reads CASSEPYRTTNEKLFF. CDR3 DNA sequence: TGTGCCAGCAGCGAGCCCTACAGGACAACTAATGAAAAACTGTTTTTT. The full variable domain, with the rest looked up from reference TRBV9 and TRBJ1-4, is DSGVTQTPKHLITATGQRVTLRCSPRSGDLSVYWYQQSLDQGLQFLIQYYNGEERAKGNILERFSAQQFPDLHSELNLSSLELGDSALYFCASSEPYRTTNEKLFFGSGTQLSVL.

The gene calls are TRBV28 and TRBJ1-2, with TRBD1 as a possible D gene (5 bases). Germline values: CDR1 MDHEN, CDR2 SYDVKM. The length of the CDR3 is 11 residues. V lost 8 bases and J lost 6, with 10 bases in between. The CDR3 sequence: CASLKGDGYTF. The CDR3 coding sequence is TGTGCCAGCCTCAAAGGGGATGGCTACACCTTC.

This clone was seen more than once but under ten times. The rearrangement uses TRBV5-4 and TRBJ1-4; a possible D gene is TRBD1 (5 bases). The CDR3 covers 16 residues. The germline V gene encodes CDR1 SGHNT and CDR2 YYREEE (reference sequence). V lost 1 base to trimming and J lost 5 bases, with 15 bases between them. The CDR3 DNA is TGTGCCAGCAGCTTGAGAAGCCAGGGATACAATGAAAAACTGTTTTTT. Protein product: CASSLRSQGYNEKLFF.